This record looks at one TCR beta chain sequence and its context. In the source study's methods: Reference gene primer amplification gave estimated nucleated cell counts. The protocol was immunoSEQ multiplex PCR, while the TCRdb copy is restricted to in-frame clones and leaves out a portion. The V and J calls and the clone size are those of that table, but D and trimming were determined from the DNA. The sample lists approximately 200,000 clones, 70% to 80% seen once, with 6% in the top ten. Germline CDR1 and CDR2: SGDLS and YYNGEE. The CDR3 covers 16 residues. With 0 bases removed from V and 5 bases from J, the gap between germline ends came to 15 bases. The sample originates from a study of blood T cell repertoires in COVID-19. Study as a whole: Donors in the United States, Italy and Spain gave samples during acute or convalescent COVID-19.

Source material: peripheral blood. The receptor's source is a woman between 40 and 55 years old with COVID-19, enrolled during active disease. V gene TRBV9 combines with J gene TRBJ2-1; possibly TRBD1 for D (6 bases). Written as DNA, the CDR3 is TGTGCCAGCAGCGTAGGGGGGCAGGGTTCCGACAATGAGCAGTTCTTC. It yields the protein CASSVGGQGSDNEQFF. Based on the CDR3 plus reference TRBV9 and TRBJ2-1, the full variable domain is DSGVTQTPKHLITATGQRVTLRCSPRSGDLSVYWYQQSLDQGLQFLIQYYNGEERAKGNILERFSAQQFPDLHSELNLSSLELGDSALYFCASSVGGQGSDNEQFFGPGTRLTVL.